A selection of T cell receptor beta chains follows, all from one sample in a study of STAT3 mutations in large granular lymphocyte leukemia. The assay was immunoSEQ multiplex PCR, and TCRdb's table has in-frame clones only and misses some. This table holds under 15,000 clones, around nine tenths found once. The specimen was peripheral blood mononuclear cells. These receptors were obtained from a man aged 35-49 years with T-cell large granular lymphocyte leukemia. Some clones in this sample may be carry-over from other donors' samples. Both conserved end residues are trimmed from each CDR3. The D gene is left open where the match is weak.

j_call v_call d_call cdr3_aa
TRBJ2-1 TRBV28 NA ASSFGLGSYNEQF
TRBJ1-2 TRBV5-1 TRBD1 ASSRDSQYGYT
TRBJ1-6 TRBV6-5 TRBD1 ASGNRGASPLH
TRBJ2-3 TRBV7-2 NA ASSLVADTQY
TRBJ2-2 TRBV30 TRBD1 AWIRTGGGNTGELF
TRBJ2-7 TRBV7-2 TRBD1 ASKDRGKYEQY
TRBJ2-5 TRBV5-1 NA ASSRRGQGGETQY
TRBJ2-5 TRBV5-5 NA ASSSQLTQY
TRBJ2-7 TRBV5-6 NA ASSLVVSTGREQY
TRBJ1-6 TRBV6-5 NA ASSSTPLH
TRBJ1-1 TRBV19 NA ASSIAVQVFTEAF
TRBJ1-2 TRBV5-5 NA ASSVPTGAGGYT
TRBJ2-7 TRBV5-1 NA ASSLAGAPENEQY
TRBJ2-7 TRBV28 NA ASSLTAYEQY
TRBJ2-7 TRBV28 NA ASTKRNTYEQY
TRBJ2-5 TRBV6-6 NA ASSPPMTAQY
TRBJ2-7 TRBV29-1 TRBD1 SAPQGNEQY
TRBJ2-2 TRBV7-2 NA ASSLTTNTGELF
TRBJ2-6 TRBV5-1 NA ASSLDGPSASGANVLT
TRBJ2-1 TRBV7-9 NA ASSPRGSLRGNNEQF
TRBJ2-3 TRBV10-1 NA ASSEQITDTQY
TRBJ2-3 TRBV4-3 NA ASSQGHTSTDTQY
TRBJ1-1 TRBV4-3 NA ASSPSEGAIEAF
TRBJ2-7 TRBV5-1 TRBD1 ASSLIPGQGSYEQY
TRBJ2-7 TRBV7-2 TRBD2 ASSLEGGGSYEQY
TRBJ2-2 TRBV13 NA ASSPGLLNTGELF
TRBJ2-7 TRBV30 NA AWSASQANYEQY
TRBJ2-7 TRBV5-6 NA ASSLEGGPYEQY
TRBJ2-3 TRBV6-5 NA ASSPNADTQY
TRBJ2-1 TRBV29-1 NA SVDSTSRYNEQF
TRBJ2-7 TRBV7-9 NA ASSPSFSYEQY
TRBJ1-2 TRBV6-5 TRBD1 ASSYSQGAIGYT
TRBJ2-7 TRBV30 NA AWTPMGRDFYEQY
TRBJ2-7 TRBV4-3 NA ASSSSWGYEQY
TRBJ2-1 TRBV27 TRBD2 ASSSEAGLASNEQF
TRBJ1-1 TRBV5-1 NA ASSSLQGLANTEAF
TRBJ2-1 TRBV6-5 NA ASSYSAGASNEQF
TRBJ2-1 TRBV6-5 TRBD2 ASSSLGTSPYNEQF
TRBJ1-6 TRBV4-3 NA ASSQAVTQNSPLH
TRBJ2-5 TRBV28 NA ASSPVAETQY
TRBJ2-7 TRBV19 TRBD2 ASSGSSGGTVEQY
TRBJ1-6 TRBV30 TRBD1 AWRYTGGSVNSPLH
TRBJ2-5 TRBV9 NA ASSALTGETQY
TRBJ2-1 TRBV7-9 NA ASSSGPNEQF